A selection of T cell receptor beta chains follows, all from one sample in a study of spatial heterogeneity in lung cancer. TCRdb itself ran the 5' RACE reads through MiXCR, one entry per CDR3 protein. The sample holds about 29,000 distinct CDR3 sequences; about 7% are singletons and the top ten take approximately 25%. The source was lung tumor tissue, collected at surgery. These receptors all stem from a male donor with early-stage non-small cell lung cancer. The CDR3 runs from the conserved cysteine through the conserved F or W. The D gene is left open where the match is weak. The size of a clone is reported for some rows only, either as once, few or many, or as a class for expanded clones.

v_call	j_call	cdr3_length	clone_size	d_call	cdr3_aa	cdr3_nt
TRBV7-2	TRBJ2-1	18	many	.	CASSPRAPSGPEYNEQFF	TGTGCCAGCAGCCCCCGGGCTCCCAGCGGGCCCGAGTACAATGAGCAGTTCTTC
TRBV7-2	TRBJ2-3	15	many	.	CASSLSSAGTDTQYF	TGTGCCAGCAGCCTCTCTAGCGCTGGCACAGATACGCAGTATTTT
TRBV4-3	TRBJ1-1	14	many	.	CASSLLPLNTEAFF	TGCGCCAGCAGCCTTCTCCCCTTGAACACTGAAGCTTTCTTT
TRBV7-2	TRBJ2-1	14	many	.	CASSLLGIYNEQFF	TGTGCCAGCAGCTTACTGGGGATCTACAATGAGCAGTTCTTC
TRBV27	TRBJ2-1	14	medium-sized	TRBD2	CASSPGLAFNEQFF	TGTGCCAGCAGTCCGGGACTAGCGTTCAATGAGCAGTTCTTC
TRBV7-9	TRBJ2-2	13	many	.	CASSRGDTGELFF	TGTGCCAGCAGTCGTGGGGACACCGGGGAGCTGTTTTTT
TRBV19	TRBJ2-2	16	.	.	CASSIGVRIITGELFF	TGTGCCAGTAGTATCGGGGTTAGGATTATCACCGGGGAGCTGTTTTTT
TRBV11-2	TRBJ2-1	12	many	TRBD1	CASSQTGSEQFF	TGTGCCAGCAGCCAGACAGGGAGTGAGCAGTTCTTC
TRBV21-1	TRBJ1-1	22	many	.	CASSKALFCGQGRVRKDTEAFF	TGTGCCAGCAGCAAAGCGCTTTTTTGCGGACAGGGGAGGGTTAGGAAGGACACTGAAGCTTTCTTT
TRBV12-5	TRBJ2-1	15	.	TRBD1	CASGLGTGQVDEQFF	TGTGCTAGTGGTTTGGGGACAGGGCAGGTCGATGAGCAGTTCTTC
TRBV5-1	TRBJ2-2	16	.	TRBD2	CVSSFNSGGNTGELFF	TGCGTCAGCAGCTTCAACAGCGGGGGAAACACCGGGGAGCTGTTTTTT
TRBV4-3	TRBJ2-5	16	.	TRBD2	CASSPFSGGKQETQYF	TGCGCCAGCAGCCCTTTTAGCGGGGGGAAGCAAGAGACCCAGTACTTC
TRBV12-3/TRBV12-4	TRBJ1-1	11	.	.	CASSLTPGAFF	TGTGCCAGCAGTTTAACTCCTGGGGCTTTCTTT
TRBV7-9	TRBJ1-2	15	few	.	CASSLGSRARYGYTF	TGTGCCAGCAGCTTAGGTTCCAGAGCCCGATATGGCTACACCTTC
TRBV6-6	TRBJ2-5	13	many	.	CASRPRDQETQYF	TGTGCCAGCAGACCTCGGGACCAAGAGACCCAGTACTTC
TRBV6-6	TRBJ1-2	16	.	TRBD1	CASAPHRGSSNYGYTF	TGTGCCTCAGCCCCCCACAGGGGGTCCTCCAACTATGGCTACACCTTC
TRBV27	TRBJ1-2	13	few	.	CASSSAGSYGYTF	TGTGCCAGCAGTTCAGCGGGAAGCTATGGCTACACCTTC
TRBV24-1	TRBJ2-2	13	many	.	CATGQSNTGELFF	TGTGCCACCGGACAGTCGAACACCGGGGAGCTGTTTTTT
TRBV29-1	TRBJ2-7	11	many	TRBD1	CSVKGAGEQYF	TGCAGCGTTAAGGGGGCGGGCGAGCAGTACTTC
TRBV28	TRBJ1-6	16	many	TRBD1	CASSFKTGEFNSPLHF	TGTGCCAGCAGTTTCAAGACAGGGGAATTTAATTCACCCCTCCACTTT
TRBV5-1	TRBJ2-1	15	many	.	CASSLFGVPLNEQFF	TGCGCCAGCAGCTTGTTCGGGGTTCCCCTCAATGAGCAGTTCTTC
TRBV29-1	TRBJ1-1	11	many	TRBD1	CSADRDRGAFF	TGCAGCGCTGACCGGGACAGGGGGGCTTTCTTT
TRBV7-8	TRBJ1-2	14	many	TRBD1	CASSLDGQGYGYTF	TGTGCCAGCAGCTTAGATGGACAGGGCTATGGCTACACCTTC
TRBV20-1	TRBJ2-2	13	many	.	CSARDREAGELFF	TGCAGTGCTAGAGATAGGGAGGCCGGGGAGCTGTTTTTT
TRBV20-1	TRBJ1-5	14	many	.	CSAPTGQSNQPQHF	TGCAGTGCCCCGACGGGGCAGAGTAATCAGCCCCAGCATTTT
TRBV11-2	TRBJ2-2	16	.	TRBD2	CASSFERGALTGELFF	TGTGCCAGCAGCTTCGAGCGGGGAGCTTTGACCGGGGAGCTGTTTTTT
TRBV11-2	TRBJ2-7	15	few	.	CASSRESREVYEQYF	TGTGCCAGCAGCCGCGAATCCAGGGAAGTCTACGAGCAGTACTTC
TRBV12-3/TRBV12-4	TRBJ2-1	13	many	.	CASSLDGTNEQFF	TGTGCCAGCAGTCTGGACGGAACCAATGAGCAGTTCTTC
TRBV9	TRBJ2-1	16	many	.	CASSVAGGSSYNEQFF	TGTGCCAGCAGCGTAGCTGGGGGGAGCTCCTACAATGAGCAGTTCTTC
TRBV28	TRBJ2-4	12	many	TRBD1	CASSLPGTEQYF	TGTGCCAGCAGTCTGCCAGGGACAGAACAGTACTTC
TRBV18	TRBJ1-4	15	many	.	CASSQDRPTNEKLFF	TGTGCCAGCTCACAAGACAGGCCCACTAATGAAAAACTGTTTTTT
TRBV3-1	TRBJ2-7	15	many	.	CASSQRATKSYEQYF	TGTGCCAGCAGCCAACGGGCAACAAAATCCTACGAGCAGTACTTC